Listed below are T cell receptor beta chains from one sample, sequenced in a study of cytomegalovirus exposure and HLA in healthy donors. Produced via immunoSEQ multiplex PCR; TCRdb's table is partial and in-frame only. Seen here are 200,000 to 250,000 clones, 75% to 90% observed once, and the top ten hold roughly 1%. Sequenced: PBMCs. These receptors all come from a woman under 30 in good health and CMV-seronegative. CDR3s include the opening cysteine and the closing phenylalanine or tryptophan. Fields, in order: D gene, V gene, clone size, J gene, CDR3 DNA, CDR3 protein. A D gene is named only where the DNA matches it firmly. A row's size may be missing; if present it is once, few, many or a size class.

TRBD1	TRBV28	few	TRBJ1-2	TGTGCCAGCAGTCCAACGACAGGGCTTGGCTACACCTTC	CASSPTTGLGYTF
.	TRBV28	once	TRBJ1-2	TGTGCCAGCAGTTCGAACTATGGCTACACCTTC	CASSSNYGYTF
.	TRBV19	.	TRBJ2-5	TGTGCCAGTAGTATGGTGGAGTCAGAGACCCAGTACTTC	CASSMVESETQYF
.	TRBV5-1	.	TRBJ2-7	TGCGCCAGCAGCTCCGTCTCCTACGAGCAGTACTTC	CASSSVSYEQYF
.	TRBV7-9	.	TRBJ2-1	TGTGCCAGCAGCTCCACAACGGACAGCTCCCACAATGAGCAGTTCTTC	CASSSTTDSSHNEQFF
.	TRBV30	once	TRBJ1-1	TGTGCCTCGAGGAGCGAGACAGCCTACGCTGAAGCTTTCTTT	CASRSETAYAEAFF
TRBD1	TRBV27	.	TRBJ2-7	TGTGCCAGCAGTTTTCAGGGGGCTTTTGGTTACGAGCAGTACTTC	CASSFQGAFGYEQYF
TRBD2	TRBV15	.	TRBJ2-5	TGTGCCACCAGCAAACCGGGACTACCGCAAGAGACCCAGTACTTC	CATSKPGLPQETQYF
TRBD2	TRBV29-1	few	TRBJ2-1	TGCAGCGTTGTAGGCGGGAGCTCCTACAATGAGCAGTTCTTC	CSVVGGSSYNEQFF
TRBD1	TRBV27	.	TRBJ2-1	TGTGCCAGCAGTCCCCGGGACAGGGGTCCCAATGAGCAGTTCTTC	CASSPRDRGPNEQFF